The clone carrying this T cell receptor (beta chain) showed up many times. The antigen is unknown. This entry is derived from a study of CD8 T cells in ankylosing spondylitis. The study, taken as a whole, reports: Ankylosing spondylitis blood appeared to be characterized by a TCR beta motif of 7 to 9 highly homologous variants. Disease-linked clones reportedly concentrated significantly in matched ankylosing spondylitis synovial fluid. Several of the motif variants were reported before in synovial fluid and blood from reactive arthritis.

The V end was cut by 5 bases, the J end by 5 bases, with 17 bases between. Germline values: CDR1 LGHNA, CDR2 YSLEER. The CDR3 has 15 amino acids. Preparation of TCR beta libraries was done by quantitative 5'-RACE with molecular barcodes. TCRdb passed the 5' RACE reads through MiXCR, listing each CDR3 protein once. The data show under 150,000 distinct CDR3 sequences, around 8.5% seen once. Sequences were obtained from blood, either unsorted or a sorted T cell fraction (not recorded which). The rearrangement links TRBV4-3 to TRBJ2-3; no definite D call. The sequence came from a male donor with ankylosing spondylitis or in good health (not recorded which). The CDR3 DNA follows: TGCGCCAGCAGCTTGGGCAGCTCACAACTAGATACGCAGTATTTT. Residues: CASSLGSSQLDTQYF.